Listed below are T cell receptor beta chains from one sample, sequenced in a study of blood T cell repertoires in COVID-19. Produced via immunoSEQ multiplex PCR; TCRdb's table is partial and in-frame only. The top ten hold around 5.8% of the sample, which has roughly 290,000 clones, roughly 85% seen once. Sequencing was performed on PBMCs or T cells enriched from blood (not recorded which). The receptor set was obtained from a woman between 40 and 55 years old who had recovered from COVID-19. CDR3s include the opening cysteine and the closing phenylalanine or tryptophan. A D gene is named only where the DNA matches it firmly. The listing skips clone size in some rows; elsewhere it reads once, few, many or a size class.

v_call	clone_size	d_call	j_call	cdr3_nt	cdr3_aa
TRBV12-5	.	.	TRBJ2-2	TGTGCTAGTGGTTTGGACAGAAAAACCGGGGAGCTGTTTTTT	CASGLDRKTGELFF
TRBV11-3	.	.	TRBJ2-3	TGTGCCAGCAGCTTAGTTGGCTCAGATACGCAGTATTTT	CASSLVGSDTQYF
TRBV28	once	.	TRBJ1-1	TGTGCCAGCAGTTTGACTGGGGCTTGGGCTTTCTTT	CASSLTGAWAFF
TRBV10-3	.	TRBD2	TRBJ2-5	TGTGCCATCAGTGAGGAACTAGCGGGGGAGACCCAGTACTTC	CAISEELAGETQYF
TRBV11-3	.	TRBD2	TRBJ2-1	TGTGCCAGCAGCTCAGAGGGACTAGCGGGAATGAATGAGCAGTTCTTC	CASSSEGLAGMNEQFF
TRBV28	.	.	TRBJ2-4	TGTGCCAGCAGCCCCGGGACTTCCCGGACAATTCAGTACTTC	CASSPGTSRTIQYF
TRBV5-1	few	TRBD1	TRBJ1-6	TGCGCCAGCAGCTCCGGGACAGATAATTCACCCCTCCACTTT	CASSSGTDNSPLHF
TRBV6-5	.	TRBD1	TRBJ1-5	TGTGCCAGCGACTTTCGGACAGGGACCAATCAGCCCCAGCATTTT	CASDFRTGTNQPQHF
TRBV5-1	.	TRBD1	TRBJ1-2	TGCGCCAGCAGCTTGGCCTTTCAGGGGGCGAATGGCTACACCTTC	CASSLAFQGANGYTF
TRBV2	.	.	TRBJ2-1	TGTGCCAGTGCAGGGGCGGTCCCCGCCAGCTCCTACAATGAGCAGTTCTTC	CASAGAVPASSYNEQFF
TRBV10-3	few	TRBD2	TRBJ2-7	TGTGCCACCGGGGCGGGGGAGGCCACCTACGAGCAGTACTTC	CATGAGEATYEQYF
TRBV5-1	.	TRBD1	TRBJ2-2	TGCGCCAGCAGCCCCGGTCCCGGACAGGGGAACACCGGGGAGCTGTTTTTT	CASSPGPGQGNTGELFF
TRBV7-8	.	.	TRBJ1-5	TGTGCCAGCAGCTTACCCGGGGGGCAGCCCCAGCATTTT	CASSLPGGQPQHF
TRBV16	.	TRBD1	TRBJ2-5	TGTGCCAGCTCCAGGGGACAGGGCGTTCAAGAGACCCAGTACTTC	CASSRGQGVQETQYF
TRBV29-1	.	TRBD2	TRBJ2-1	TGCAGCGTGCCCCTAGCGGGAGGCTACTACAATGAGCAGTTCTTC	CSVPLAGGYYNEQFF
TRBV10-3	.	TRBD2	TRBJ2-2	TGTGCCATCGGCGGCGTTCTAGCGGGAGGCACCGGGGAGCTGTTTTTT	CAIGGVLAGGTGELFF
TRBV19	.	.	TRBJ2-7	TGTGCCAGTAGTACTCCGCTAGTCCCCTACGAGCAGTACTTC	CASSTPLVPYEQYF
TRBV5-1	.	.	TRBJ1-2	TGCGCCAGCAGCACCAACGCCCGGGACATTTATGGCTACACCTTC	CASSTNARDIYGYTF
TRBV7-9	.	TRBD1	TRBJ2-5	TGTGCCAGCAGCCCCGGACAGGGGGCGTCCCAAGAGACCCAGTACTTC	CASSPGQGASQETQYF
TRBV28	.	.	TRBJ1-5	TGTGCCAGCAGTGCGCCGAATCAGCCCCAGCATTTT	CASSAPNQPQHF
TRBV24-1	.	.	TRBJ2-1	TGTGCCACCCGTGCAGGGGGAGGATCCTACAATGAGCAGTTCTTC	CATRAGGGSYNEQFF
TRBV18	.	.	TRBJ2-7	TGTGCCAGCTCCATGGACACCAATTACGAGCAGTACTTC	CASSMDTNYEQYF
TRBV28	.	.	TRBJ2-4	TGTGCCAGCAGGGAACTTGGGAGCGCGAGAGCCAAAAACATTCAGTACTTC	CASRELGSARAKNIQYF
TRBV30	.	TRBD1	TRBJ1-2	TGTGCCTGGAGTGGCGGACAGGGAGTATTTGGCTACACCTTC	CAWSGGQGVFGYTF
TRBV18	few	.	TRBJ1-5	TGTGCCAGCTCACCGGGACTGTCTCAGCCCCAGCATTTT	CASSPGLSQPQHF
TRBV4-1	.	.	TRBJ1-2	TGCGCCAGCAGCCTCCTAGTCCTAGCTAACTATGGCTACACCTTC	CASSLLVLANYGYTF